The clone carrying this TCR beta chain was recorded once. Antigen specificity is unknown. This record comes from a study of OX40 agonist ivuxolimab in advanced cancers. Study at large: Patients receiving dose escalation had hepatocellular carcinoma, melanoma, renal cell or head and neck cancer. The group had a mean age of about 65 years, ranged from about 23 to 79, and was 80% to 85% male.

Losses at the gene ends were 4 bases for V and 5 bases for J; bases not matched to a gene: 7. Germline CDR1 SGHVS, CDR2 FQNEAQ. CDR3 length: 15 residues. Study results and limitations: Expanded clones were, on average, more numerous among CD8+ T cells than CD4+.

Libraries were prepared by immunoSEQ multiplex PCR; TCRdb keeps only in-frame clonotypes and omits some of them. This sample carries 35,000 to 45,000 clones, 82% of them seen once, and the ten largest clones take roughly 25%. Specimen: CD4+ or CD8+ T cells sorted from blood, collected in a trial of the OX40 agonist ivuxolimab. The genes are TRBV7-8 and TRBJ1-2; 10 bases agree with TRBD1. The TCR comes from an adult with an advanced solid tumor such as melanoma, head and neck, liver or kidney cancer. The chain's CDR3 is CASSWRQGAQYGYTF. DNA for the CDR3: TGTGCCAGCAGCTGGCGACAGGGGGCGCAATATGGCTACACCTTC.